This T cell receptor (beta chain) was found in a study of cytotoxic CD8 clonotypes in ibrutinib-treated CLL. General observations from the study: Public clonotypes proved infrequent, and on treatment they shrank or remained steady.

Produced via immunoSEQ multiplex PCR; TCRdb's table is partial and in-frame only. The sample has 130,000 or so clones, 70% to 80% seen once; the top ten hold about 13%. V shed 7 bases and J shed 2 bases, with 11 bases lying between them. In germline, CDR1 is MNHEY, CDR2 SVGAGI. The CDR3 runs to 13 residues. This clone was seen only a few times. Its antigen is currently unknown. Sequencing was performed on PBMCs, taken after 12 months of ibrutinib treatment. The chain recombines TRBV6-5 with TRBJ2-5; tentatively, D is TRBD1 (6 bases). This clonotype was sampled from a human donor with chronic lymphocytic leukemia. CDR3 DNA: TGTGCCAGCAAAAACAGGGTACAAGAGACCCAGTACTTC. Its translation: CASKNRVQETQYF.